These 27 T cell receptor beta chains were sequenced from one sample in a study of T-cell reconstitution after alpha-beta-depleted transplantation in children. For TCRbeta, the library was prepared with unique molecular identifiers. TCRdb processed the PCR reads anew with MiXCR; each CDR3 protein has one entry. The table has a few hundred thousand distinct CDR3 sequences, roughly 27% seen once. The sample was PBMCs, taken before TCRalphabeta/CD19-depleted stem cell transplant. These receptors came from a boy less than two years old with Wiskott-Aldrich syndrome, due to receive a stem cell transplant.

The V call is TRBV25-1, the J call TRBJ2-1; 9 bases align to TRBD1. The ends lost 3 bases at V and 6 bases at J; junction bases unmatched: 9. The CDR3 length is 16 residues. The germline CDR1 and CDR2 sequences are MGHDK and SYGVNS. The CDR3 DNA follows: TGTGCCAGCAGTGACGCCGGACAGGGGAACATCAATGAGCAGTTCTTC. Encoded protein: CASSDAGQGNINEQFF.

This clonotype has a handful of counts. V and J are TRBV7-2 and TRBJ1-6, with D possibly TRBD1 on 6 matching bases. Germline V gene data show CDR1 as SGHTA and CDR2 as FQGNSA. The V and J ends lost 2 bases and 8 bases respectively, with 16 bases between them. The CDR3 runs 16 residues. CDR3: CASSLRAGQTDSPLHF. The CDR3 bases are TGTGCCAGCAGCTTAAGGGCCGGACAGACCGATTCACCCCTCCACTTT.

V is TRBV12-3 or TRBV12-4 and J is TRBJ1-4, with D possibly matching TRBD1 (5 bases). This CDR3 has 16 residues. Trimming cost V 7 bases and J 6 bases, with 21 bases left between them. In nucleotides, the CDR3 is TGTGCCAGCACCCCGGGAAGGGGAGGATACGATGAAAAACTGTTTTTT. Translated, it gives CASTPGRGGYDEKLFF.

As DNA, the CDR3 is TGTGCCAGCAGCGGCGGCCAGCAAGAGACCCAGTACTTC. It specifies CASSGGQQETQYF. This chain connects TRBV2 to TRBJ2-5; the D is unclear. Trimming cost V 6 bases and J 2 bases, with 10 bases left between them. The CDR3 loop spans 13 amino acids. Germline values: CDR1 SNHLY, CDR2 FYNNEI.

In its sample, this clonotype was seen a few times. The chain is built from TRBV20-1 and TRBJ2-5; 11 bases agree with TRBD1. There are 14 residues in the CDR3. Germline values: CDR1 DFQATT, CDR2 SNEGSKA (reference sequence). V lost 5 bases, J lost 3 bases, and 5 bases stayed unmatched. The CDR3: CSASRDRGKETQYF. CDR3 coding DNA: TGCAGTGCTTCAAGGGACAGGGGGAAAGAGACCCAGTACTTC.

V gene TRBV14 combines with J gene TRBJ1-4; D might be TRBD1 (5 bases). V lost 1 base and J lost 8, with 14 bases in between. Germline CDR1 and CDR2: SGHDN and FVKESK. The length of the CDR3 is 15 residues. CDR3 nucleotide sequence: TGTGCCAGCAGCCAAGCCGGGGCCCAAGGGGAAAAACTGTTTTTT. It yields the protein CASSQAGAQGEKLFF.

This clonotype was detected a few times. This chain links TRBV6-1 with TRBJ2-7, with a weak D call TRBD2 (5 bases). The CDR3 runs 15 residues. V lost 7 bases and J 7 bases, leaving 23 bases between the germline ends. Germline CDR1 is MNHNS and CDR2 is SASEGT. For the CDR3, the DNA is TGTGCCAGCAAAAAAACTGGGGTAGGGTCGGGGGAGCAGTACTTC. It codes for CASKKTGVGSGEQYF.

The J gene is TRBJ2-1, the V gene TRBV4-1; D is unclear. V was trimmed by 1 base and J by 0 bases, leaving 13 bases between them. This CDR3 comprises 17 residues. Germline lookup yields CDR1 MGHRA and CDR2 YSYEKL. The CDR3 spells CASSQVWATSSYNEQFF. In DNA, the CDR3 is TGCGCCAGCAGCCAAGTTTGGGCCACAAGCTCCTACAATGAGCAGTTCTTC.

This clonotype has more than one count but fewer than ten. The chain couples TRBV5-1 to TRBJ2-7, with D perhaps matching TRBD2 (6 bases). V lost 4 bases and J lost 2, with 16 bases in between. There are 15 residues in the CDR3. CDR1 and CDR2 (germline): SGHRS, YFSETQ. The CDR3 sequence: CASSPWGDHTYEQYF. The CDR3 nucleotides are TGCGCCAGCAGCCCCTGGGGGGACCATACCTACGAGCAGTACTTC.

This clonotype was recorded a few times. The J gene is TRBJ1-2, the V gene TRBV9; 9 nucleotides agree with TRBD1. This CDR3 has 17 amino acids. CDR1 SGDLS and CDR2 YYNGEE come from the germline V gene. J gave up 4 bases and V 10 bases, and 20 bases lay outside the gene matches. CDR3 sequence reads: CAGLSRDRAPLGYGYTF. The CDR3 bases are TGTGCCGGCCTTAGTCGGGACAGGGCACCTCTAGGCTATGGCTACACCTTC.

This clonotype came up once. The chain is built from TRBV6-5 and TRBJ2-1; D unresolved. The germline CDR1 and CDR2 sequences are MNHEY and SVGAGI. The V end was cut by 3 bases, the J end by 7 bases, with 13 bases between. The CDR3 is made up of 14 amino acids. The CDR3 nucleotides read TGTGCCAGCAGTTATACGGTTCGACGGAATGAGCAGTTCTTC. It yields the protein CASSYTVRRNEQFF.

This chain joins TRBV30 and TRBJ2-3; D unresolved. Germline V lookup: CDR1 GTSNPN, CDR2 SVGIG (reference sequence). Trimming shortened V by 1 base and J by 6 bases, and 8 bases separated the two germline ends. The CDR3 consists of 12 residues. The CDR3 reads CAWSGPWDTQYF. The CDR3 DNA is TGTGCCTGGAGTGGACCTTGGGATACGCAGTATTTT. Drawing the rest from reference TRBV30 and TRBJ2-3, the complete variable domain is SQTIHQWPATLVQPVGSPLSLECTVEGTSNPNLYWYRQAAGRGLQLLFYSVGIGQISSEVPQNLSASRPQDRQFILSSKKLLLSDSGFYLCAWSGPWDTQYFGPGTRLTVL.

The V call is TRBV6-1, the J call TRBJ1-4; TRBD1 agrees at 9 bases. Germline V gives CDR1 MNHNS, CDR2 SASEGT. This CDR3 has 14 residues. J gave up 5 bases and V 6 bases, and 4 bases lay outside the gene matches. The CDR3, as DNA: TGTGCCAGCAGAACGACAGGGGGGAATGAAAAACTGTTTTTT. Encoded protein: CASRTTGGNEKLFF.

This clonotype was seen ten or more times. The rearrangement joins TRBV5-1 to TRBJ2-3; D remains ambiguous. Trimming pared 1 base from V and 0 bases from J, leaving 3 bases between. Per the germline V gene, CDR1 is SGHRS and CDR2 is YFSETQ. The CDR3 length is 13 residues. The chain's CDR3 is CASSLTSTDTQYF. In nucleotides, the CDR3 is TGCGCCAGCAGCTTGACTAGCACAGATACGCAGTATTTT.

This clonotype was observed a single time. The chain is built from TRBV19 and TRBJ1-1; D is undetermined. Germline-derived CDR1 and CDR2 are LNHDA and SQIVND (reference sequence). Trimming removed 10 bases from V and 4 bases from J, with 19 bases in between. This CDR3 region has 14 residues. The CDR3 DNA reads TGTGCCACCTCAGGCCGGGGAAGGGCCACTGAAGCTTTCTTT. Its translation is CATSGRGRATEAFF. Combining the CDR3 with reference TRBV19 and TRBJ1-1 gives the whole variable domain DGGITQSPKYLFRKEGQNVTLSCEQNLNHDAMYWYRQDPGQGLRLIYYSQIVNDFQKGDIAEGYSVSREKKESFPLTVTSAQKNPTAFYLCATSGRGRATEAFFGQGTRLTVV.

This rearrangement joins TRBV5-5 to TRBJ2-1; 7 nucleotides align to TRBD2. V lost 5 bases to trimming and J lost 6 bases; unmatched junction nucleotides: 11. The CDR3 is 15 residues long. Looked up from germline, CDR1 is SGHKS and CDR2 is YYEKEE (reference sequence). This CDR3 is CASSSGLVRRNEQFF. CDR3 nucleotides: TGTGCCAGCAGTTCAGGACTAGTGCGACGCAATGAGCAGTTCTTC. The whole variable domain, remainder taken from reference TRBV5-5 and TRBJ2-1, is DAGVTQSPTHLIKTRGQQVTLRCSPISGHKSVSWYQQVLGQGPQFIFQYYEKEERGRGNFPDRFSARQFPNYSSELNVNALLLGDSALYLCASSSGLVRRNEQFFGPGTRLTVL.

The CDR3 nucleotides read TGTGCCAGCAGTTTTCGTTCGGGATACGAGCAGTACTTC. Translating gives CASSFRSGYEQYF. The J gene is TRBJ2-7, the V gene TRBV12-3 or TRBV12-4; TRBD2 is a possible D gene (5 bases). The CDR3 contains 13 residues. V was cut by 3 bases and J by 4 bases, with 10 bases left in between.

The chain has TRBV29-1 and TRBJ1-2, with a tentative D call TRBD1 (6 bases). The CDR3 consists of 14 residues. Trimming took 2 bases from V and 0 from J, leaving 10 bases between them. In germline, CDR1 is SQVTM, CDR2 ANQGSEA. CDR3: CSVERGKANYGYTF. CDR3 nucleotides: TGCAGCGTTGAAAGGGGGAAAGCTAACTATGGCTACACCTTC. The entire variable domain, with the rest obtained from reference TRBV29-1 and TRBJ1-2, is as follows: SAVISQKPSRDICQRGTSLTIQCQVDSQVTMMFWYRQQPGQSLTLIATANQGSEATYESGFVIDKFPISRPNLTFSTLTVSNMSPEDSSIYLCSVERGKANYGYTFGSGTRLTVV.

The chain recombines TRBV10-1 with TRBJ2-7; 7 nucleotides align to TRBD1. V dropped 3 bases and J dropped 8; count of bases not matched to a gene: 10. The length of the CDR3 is 14 residues. Germline-derived CDR1 and CDR2 are WNHNN and SYGVQD (reference sequence). The CDR3 reads CASSESTGSKKQYF. CDR3 nucleotides: TGCGCCAGCAGTGAATCGACAGGGAGTAAGAAGCAGTACTTC.

The chain links TRBV5-1 to TRBJ1-4, with D hard to call. There are 16 residues in the CDR3. Germline V CDR1 and CDR2: SGHRS, YFSETQ. V shed 4 bases and J shed 6 bases, with 19 bases lying between them. This chain's CDR3 is CASSRGVPAAYEKLFF. The CDR3 coding sequence is TGCGCCAGCAGCAGAGGTGTCCCCGCGGCGTATGAAAAACTGTTTTTT.

The gene calls are TRBV4-1 and TRBJ2-1; D remains unclear. Germline V gene sequence: CDR1 MGHRA, CDR2 YSYEKL. V lost 0 bases, J lost 1 base, and 7 bases lay in between. The length of the CDR3 is 15 residues. This CDR3 reads CASSQDRGSYNEQFF. The CDR3 DNA sequence: TGCGCCAGCAGCCAAGATAGAGGTTCCTACAATGAGCAGTTCTTC.

A few counts support this clonotype. The genes are TRBV5-1 and TRBJ2-7; D uncertain. Between the trimmed V and J ends, which lost 0 bases and 3 bases, there was a span of 13 bases. This CDR3 contains 15 residues. The germline gives CDR1 SGHRS, CDR2 YFSETQ. The CDR3 loop reads CASSLGVGVIYEQYF. The CDR3 coding sequence is TGCGCCAGCAGCTTGGGGGTCGGAGTTATCTACGAGCAGTACTTC.

The chain combines TRBV20-1 with TRBJ1-1; 7 positions match TRBD1. Germline CDR1 is DFQATT and CDR2 is SNEGSKA (reference sequence). The CDR3 spans 15 residues. Trimming cost V 5 bases and J 11 bases; bases outside gene matches: 20. The CDR3 DNA reads TGCAGTGCTGCTACGCGGGACAGTCTCCGCCTGGGGGCTTTCTTT. Its translation: CSAATRDSLRLGAFF.

The V gene is TRBV27, the J gene TRBJ2-6, with a tentative D call TRBD2 (5 bases). The V gene's germline CDR1 is MNHEY and CDR2 SMNVEV (reference sequence). V gave up 6 bases and J gave up 1 base, with 10 bases separating them. The CDR3 is 15 residues long. CDR3 DNA sequence: TGTGCCAGCAGCCCATGGGAGTCTGGGGCCAACGTCCTGACTTTC. Its protein product is CASSPWESGANVLTF.

The genes are TRBV12-3 or TRBV12-4 and TRBJ2-7; 7 positions match TRBD2. J was trimmed by 0 bases and V by 3 bases; bases with no gene match: 8. This CDR3 is built from 16 residues. Here the CDR3 reads CASSLAGRTSSYEQYF. CDR3 bases: TGTGCCAGCAGTTTGGCCGGGCGGACTAGCTCCTACGAGCAGTACTTC.

CDR3 protein: CASSSHLAGAGTGELFF. The CDR3 DNA is TGTGCCAGCAGTTCCCATCTAGCGGGAGCGGGCACCGGGGAGCTGTTTTTT. This chain joins TRBV12-3 or TRBV12-4 and TRBJ2-2; 10 nucleotides agree with TRBD2. The CDR3 runs 17 residues. J gave up 4 bases and V 4 bases, and 9 bases lay outside the gene matches.

V is TRBV5-1 and J is TRBJ2-3, with D maybe TRBD2 (6 bases). Looked up from germline, CDR1 is SGHRS and CDR2 is YFSETQ. The CDR3 is made up of 15 amino acids. The V and J ends lost 4 bases and 0 bases respectively, with 12 bases between them. The CDR3 nucleotides read TGCGCCAGCAGCAATAGCGGAAGTAGCACAGATACGCAGTATTTT. Amino acids: CASSNSGSSTDTQYF.